Presented here are 25 T cell receptor beta chains from one specimen sequenced in a study of T cells in Graves' hyperthyroidism and ophthalmopathy (dated by TCRdb to about 2019). The method behind the library was multiplex PCR. Sequencing took place on an Illumina HiSeq 2000. The TCR beta CDR3 regions were amplified from RNA transcripts. The first round of RT-PCR for the TCR CDR3 was performed with the HTBI primer set and the Qiagen OneStep RT-PCR kit. Clones were called with MiXCR by TCRdb after fastp trimmed the public reads at Q25, and only in-frame beta chains were retained. Each CDR3 protein appears once, grouped with its most common genes and DNA. In all, the sample holds over 300,000 distinct CDR3 sequences, and approximately 14% of those were seen once. Of the sample, approximately 10% falls within the top ten clones. Input material: blood. These receptors were collected from a woman in her fifties or sixties with Graves' hyperthyroidism.

At least ten counts were recorded for this clonotype. The chain carries TRBV2 and TRBJ2-5, with a possible D match to TRBD1 (5 bases). The germline V gene has CDR1 SNHLY and CDR2 FYNNEI. The CDR3 contains 14 residues. V lost 5 bases and J 5 bases, leaving 15 bases between the germline ends. The CDR3 DNA reads TGTGCCAGCAGTATACTGCTAAAGGGGGAGACCCAGTACTTC. Protein sequence: CASSILLKGETQYF.

This sequence joins TRBV6-1 and TRBJ2-5; no clear D gene. CDR1 is MNHNS, CDR2 SASEGT, per germline. This CDR3 spans 14 amino acids. V gave up 6 bases and J gave up 4 bases, with 15 bases separating them. The CDR3 DNA follows: TGTGCCAGCAGCCAGTCCCGTCCCCCAGAGACCCAGTACTTC. This sequence encodes CASSQSRPPETQYF.

In this sample, this clonotype turned up a few times. The CDR3 loop reads CASSLGSIWGQSRDNEQFF. CDR3 sequence (DNA): TGTGCCAGCAGCTTGGGATCTATCTGGGGCCAATCTCGAGACAATGAGCAGTTCTTC. The V and J genes are TRBV5-8 and TRBJ2-1; a possible D gene is TRBD1 (5 bases). The CDR3 spans 19 residues. CDR1 and CDR2 from the germline V gene are SGHTS and YDEGEE. Trimming cost V 0 bases and J 5 bases, with 24 bases left between them.

This clonotype was observed many times. The chain is built from TRBV6-1 and TRBJ2-5, with D tentatively TRBD2 (5 bases). The CDR3 extends over 13 amino acids. Germline CDR1 and CDR2: MNHNS and SASEGT. V was shortened by 8 bases and J by 3 bases, with 13 bases between the two germline ends. The CDR3: CASDPRREETQYF. CDR3 nucleotides: TGTGCCAGCGATCCAAGGCGGGAAGAGACCCAGTACTTC.

In its sample, this clonotype was seen many times. The chain is built from TRBV5-4 and TRBJ2-1; no clear D. Germline V lookup: CDR1 SGHNT, CDR2 YYREEE (reference sequence). Trimming removed 3 bases at V and 11 bases at J, with 12 bases between. This CDR3 has 12 amino acids. CDR3 sequence (DNA): TGTGCCAGCAGCTCGAGTCCCGTGAAGCAGTTCTTC. The encoded protein is CASSSSPVKQFF.

There are many counts of this clonotype. The rearrangement links TRBV10-1 to TRBJ2-1; 8 bases fit TRBD2. The CDR3 consists of 15 residues. Germline CDR1 reads WNHNN; CDR2 reads SYGVQD (reference sequence). J lost 1 base, V lost 3 bases, and 2 bases had no gene match. CDR3 coding DNA: TGCGCCAGCAGTGATCTAGCGGGTTCCTACAATGAGCAGTTCTTC. This gives the protein CASSDLAGSYNEQFF.

This clonotype was found a few times. The chain joins TRBV27 to TRBJ1-6; perhaps TRBD1 as D (5 bases). Per germline, CDR1 MNHEY and CDR2 SMNVEV (reference sequence). Trimming took 2 bases from V and 4 from J, leaving 12 bases between them. The CDR3 length is 16 residues. The CDR3 DNA follows: TGTGCCAGCAGTTTAGGGGCACCCACTTATAATTCACCCCTCCACTTT. Residues: CASSLGAPTYNSPLHF.

Many counts were recorded for this clonotype. This chain uses TRBV5-1 with TRBJ1-1; TRBD1 matches at 8 bases. There are 14 residues in the CDR3. J lost 1 base, V lost 6 bases, and 5 bases had no gene match. The germline V gene has CDR1 SGHRS and CDR2 YFSETQ. The CDR3 DNA follows: TGCGCCAGCAATTTTGGACAGGGGAACACTGAAGCTTTCTTT. Translation gives CASNFGQGNTEAFF. Complete variable domain (other parts from reference TRBV5-1 and TRBJ1-1): KAGVTQTPRYLIKTRGQQVTLSCSPISGHRSVSWYQQTPGQGLQFLFEYFSETQRNKGNFPGRFSGRQFSNSRSEMNVSTLELGDSALYLCASNFGQGNTEAFFGQGTRLTVV.

This clonotype was detected many times. The chain carries TRBV30 and TRBJ1-2, with TRBD1 matching over 9 bases. V shed 8 bases and J 3 bases; nucleotides not matched to a gene: 4. The CDR3 spans 12 residues. Per germline, CDR1 GTSNPN and CDR2 SVGIG (reference sequence). This CDR3 reads CATRDRDYGYTF. In DNA, the CDR3 is TGTGCCACCCGGGACAGGGACTATGGCTACACCTTC.

This clonotype has a count of ten or more. The rearrangement joins TRBV10-3 to TRBJ1-1; 7 positions match TRBD1. There are 16 residues in the CDR3. Germline lookup yields CDR1 ENHRY and CDR2 SYGVKD. With V trimmed by 7 bases and J by 0 bases, 11 bases remained unmatched. The DNA of the CDR3 is TGTGCCATCACCGGAGGACAGGCAGATATGAACACTGAAGCTTTCTTT. Its protein is CAITGGQADMNTEAFF.

This clonotype has only a few counts. The chain is built from TRBV5-1 and TRBJ1-2, with 9 bases identical to TRBD1. CDR1 SGHRS and CDR2 YFSETQ come from the germline V gene. This CDR3 contains 14 residues. V lost 0 bases to trimming and J lost 9 bases; unmatched junction nucleotides: 6. The CDR3 spells CASSLAGTGKSYTF. The CDR3 DNA reads as TGCGCCAGCAGCTTGGCCGGGACAGGGAAGAGCTACACCTTC.

This clonotype was recorded many times. This chain links TRBV11-2 with TRBJ2-7, with 7 bases matching TRBD1. The germline CDR1 and CDR2 sequences are SGHAT and FQNNGV. Trimming took 6 bases from V and 1 from J; bases not matched to a gene: 6. This CDR3 has 14 amino acids. Here the CDR3 DNA reads TGTGCCAGCAGGGGGACAGCCGCATCCTACGAGCAGTACTTC. Encoded protein: CASRGTAASYEQYF.

This clonotype has only a few counts. The V call is TRBV5-1, the J call TRBJ2-1; 8 nucleotides match TRBD2. The CDR3 is 16 amino acids. After removal of 4 bases from V and 3 bases from J, the junction contained 9 bases not matched to a gene. CDR1 is SGHRS and CDR2 is YFSETQ in the germline V gene. The CDR3 spells CASSPPGAGGYNEQFF. The CDR3 DNA reads as TGCGCCAGCAGCCCCCCCGGCGCGGGAGGCTACAATGAGCAGTTCTTC. Supplemented by reference TRBV5-1 and TRBJ2-1, the full variable domain reads KAGVTQTPRYLIKTRGQQVTLSCSPISGHRSVSWYQQTPGQGLQFLFEYFSETQRNKGNFPGRFSGRQFSNSRSEMNVSTLELGDSALYLCASSPPGAGGYNEQFFGPGTRLTVL.

This clonotype was picked up many times. The chain carries TRBV9 and TRBJ1-1; D might be TRBD1 (6 bases). V lost 5 bases to trimming and J lost 1 base, with 21 bases between them. CDR3 size: 17 residues. The germline V gene encodes CDR1 SGDLS and CDR2 YYNGEE. CDR3: CASSGRQDFGGNTEAFF. CDR3 coding DNA: TGTGCCAGCAGTGGACGACAGGACTTTGGGGGGAACACTGAAGCTTTCTTT.

V gene TRBV20-1 combines with J gene TRBJ2-2; TRBD1 agrees at 8 bases. The CDR3 totals 14 residues. The germline CDR1 and CDR2 sequences are DFQATT and SNEGSKA (reference sequence). V shed 6 bases, J shed 2 bases, and the junction held 5 bases outside the gene matches. The DNA for the CDR3 is TGCAGTGCCAGGGACAGGATAAACACCGGGGAGCTGTTTTTT. Its translation is CSARDRINTGELFF.

The chain joins TRBV9 to TRBJ1-3; tentative D call: TRBD1 (5 bases). CDR1 and CDR2 from the germline V gene are SGDLS and YYNGEE. V was clipped by 2 bases and J by 6 bases, with 9 bases between them. This CDR3 is built from 13 residues. The CDR3 nucleotides read TGTGCCAGCAGCGTTGGGGGAGTAAACACCATATATTTT. This sequence encodes CASSVGGVNTIYF. The entire variable domain, with the rest obtained from reference TRBV9 and TRBJ1-3, is as follows: DSGVTQTPKHLITATGQRVTLRCSPRSGDLSVYWYQQSLDQGLQFLIQYYNGEERAKGNILERFSAQQFPDLHSELNLSSLELGDSALYFCASSVGGVNTIYFGEGSWLTVV.

This clonotype was counted ten times or more. The chain is built from TRBV7-3 and TRBJ2-5; TRBD2 aligns across 7 bases. Germline CDR1 and CDR2: SGHTA and FQGTGA. V dropped 1 base and J dropped 5; count of bases not matched to a gene: 1. The CDR3 length is 13 residues. CDR3 amino acids: CASSLREGETQYF. Written as DNA, the CDR3 is TGTGCCAGCAGCTTAAGGGAGGGGGAGACCCAGTACTTC.

The V call is TRBV7-9, the J call TRBJ2-3, with 13 bases matching TRBD2. This CDR3 comprises 18 residues. Germline CDR1 and CDR2: SEHNR and FQNEAQ (reference sequence). Trimming cost V 2 bases and J 4 bases; bases outside gene matches: 9. The CDR3 spells CASSLPHGLAGDSDTQYF. For the CDR3, the DNA is TGTGCCAGCAGCTTACCCCACGGACTAGCGGGAGATTCAGATACGCAGTATTTT.

The chain links TRBV19 to TRBJ2-7; D may match TRBD1 or TRBD2 (5 bases each). This CDR3 is 14 amino acids long. Trimming pared 4 bases from V and 3 bases from J, leaving 13 bases between. The germline CDR1 and CDR2 sequences are LNHDA and SQIVND (reference sequence). CDR3 DNA: TGTGCCAGTAGTACGTCCGGGACCAACTACGAGCAGTACTTC. It yields the protein CASSTSGTNYEQYF. The whole variable domain, remainder taken from reference TRBV19 and TRBJ2-7, is DGGITQSPKYLFRKEGQNVTLSCEQNLNHDAMYWYRQDPGQGLRLIYYSQIVNDFQKGDIAEGYSVSREKKESFPLTVTSAQKNPTAFYLCASSTSGTNYEQYFGPGTRLTVT.

In this sample, this clonotype turned up many times. The J gene is TRBJ2-7, the V gene TRBV5-8, with unresolved D. The V and J ends lost 9 bases and 0 bases respectively, with 10 bases between them. The CDR3 is 12 amino acids. Per the germline V gene, CDR1 is SGHTS and CDR2 is YDEGEE. The CDR3 sequence is CANQESSYEQYF. The CDR3 nucleotides are TGTGCCAACCAGGAGAGCTCCTACGAGCAGTACTTC.

In its sample, this clonotype was seen many times. This sequence joins TRBV7-9 and TRBJ2-1; 9 nucleotides agree with TRBD2. This CDR3 has 17 amino acids. In germline, CDR1 is SEHNR, CDR2 FQNEAQ (reference sequence). Trimming at V came to 0 bases and at J to 3 bases, leaving 6 bases not matched to a gene. This CDR3 reads CASSLASGSVIYNEQFF. The CDR3 DNA is TGTGCCAGCAGCTTAGCTAGCGGGAGTGTAATCTACAATGAGCAGTTCTTC.

Of note for this clonotype: This sequence may be a read error, since a much larger clone differs from it by one base. The chain has TRBV20-1 and TRBJ2-5; TRBD2 might be the D (5 bases). This CDR3 spans 15 amino acids. V lost 3 bases and J 5 bases, leaving 19 bases between the germline ends. Germline lookup yields CDR1 DFQATT and CDR2 SNEGSKA (reference sequence). The CDR3 region is CSARPGIRSRETQYF. Written as DNA, the CDR3 is TGCAGTGCTAGGCCGGGAATTAGGAGTAGGGAGACCCAGTACTTC.

In this sample, this clonotype turned up many times. The chain is built from TRBV19 and TRBJ1-1, with 10 nucleotides matching TRBD1. After removal of 7 bases from V and 5 bases from J, the junction contained 10 bases not matched to a gene. Germline loops: CDR1 LNHDA, CDR2 SQIVND (reference sequence). The CDR3 runs 15 residues. The chain's CDR3 is CASTLRTGGGTEAFF. Written as DNA, the CDR3 is TGTGCCAGTACCCTGAGGACAGGGGGGGGGACTGAAGCTTTCTTT.

There are many counts of this clonotype. The rearrangement joins TRBV11-3 to TRBJ2-7; unclear D gene. V was shortened by 1 base and J by 1 base, with 8 bases between the two germline ends. CDR3 size: 14 residues. The germline V gene has CDR1 SGHNT and CDR2 YENEEA. The CDR3 reads CASSLGVESYEQYF. The CDR3 DNA is TGTGCCAGCAGCTTAGGGGTTGAGTCCTACGAGCAGTACTTC.

This clonotype has ten or more counts. J is TRBJ2-1 and V is TRBV12-3 or TRBV12-4, with a possible D match to TRBD2 (6 bases). Trimming removed 7 bases from V and 6 bases from J, with 22 bases in between. This CDR3 spans 16 amino acids. The CDR3 DNA is TGTGCCAGCAAATTAACTAGCCTGGGTATAATCAATGAGCAGTTCTTC. This sequence encodes CASKLTSLGIINEQFF.